Listed here are 31 T cell receptor beta chains from one sample, sequenced in a study of molecular identifiers for immune sequencing clone quantification. TCRdb reprocessed the PCR reads via MiXCR and lists one record per CDR3 protein. The sample consists of tens of thousands of distinct CDR3 sequences, 17% of them appearing once. The sequenced sample was naive CD8+ T cells from blood, with Jurkat cell RNA spiked in. Subset described: FACS-sorted CD8+CD4-CCR7+CD45RA+ naive T cells. These receptors came from a human donor in good health. Some libraries in this study had Jurkat cell RNA spiked in.

This clonotype was recorded many times. The J gene is TRBJ1-1, the V gene TRBV7-9; no clear D gene. The V end lost 0 bases, the J end lost 7 bases, and 9 bases lay between the germline ends. Germline-derived CDR1 and CDR2 are SEHNR and FQNEAQ (reference sequence). The CDR3 spans 13 residues. The CDR3 nucleotides are TGTGCCAGCAGCTTAGCGCGGACGAATGAAGCTTTCTTT. Its translation is CASSLARTNEAFF.

This clonotype has at least ten counts. V usage is TRBV27 and J usage is TRBJ2-7; 9 positions match TRBD1. J gave up 7 bases and V 2 bases, and 3 bases lay outside the gene matches. The CDR3 has 13 residues. Germline V CDR1 and CDR2: MNHEY, SMNVEV (reference sequence). The CDR3 loop reads CASSLNRGLEQYF. The CDR3 DNA is TGTGCCAGCAGTTTAAACAGGGGGCTTGAGCAGTACTTC.

This clonotype was recorded at least ten times. V gene TRBV7-6 combines with J gene TRBJ2-3; 8 nucleotides line up with TRBD2. The V and J ends lost 0 bases and 5 bases, in that order; junction bases with no gene match: 4. This CDR3 is built from 15 residues. Germline CDR1 is SGHVS and CDR2 is FNYEAQ. The CDR3 DNA reads as TGTGCCAGCAGCTTAGCCCAGCGGGAGCTAGATACGCAGTATTTT. Protein product: CASSLAQRELDTQYF.

The chain uses TRBV20-1 and TRBJ2-5; D is ambiguous. The CDR3 covers 14 residues. V was cut by 6 bases and J by 2 bases, with 16 bases left in between. Germline assignment: CDR1 DFQATT and CDR2 SNEGSKA (reference sequence). DNA of the CDR3: TGCAGTGCCCCCCCGACGGTCAGTCAAGAGACCCAGTACTTC. Protein sequence: CSAPPTVSQETQYF.

The V gene is TRBV27, the J gene TRBJ2-7; D is possibly TRBD2 (5 bases). The CDR3 length is 16 residues. V lost 4 bases and J lost 6, with 22 bases in between. CDR1 MNHEY and CDR2 SMNVEV come from the germline V gene (reference sequence). The CDR3 DNA is TGTGCCAGCAGTTCTCTAACCCCCATACAAGGGAGCGAGCAGTACTTC. It codes for CASSSLTPIQGSEQYF.

This clonotype came up a few times. This chain links TRBV11-2 with TRBJ2-1, with 8 nucleotides matching TRBD2. CDR1 SGHAT and CDR2 FQNNGV come from the germline V gene. This CDR3 is built from 16 residues. J gave up 3 bases and V 2 bases, and 6 bases lay outside the gene matches. The CDR3 protein is CASSLLAGGIYNEQFF. For the CDR3, the DNA is TGTGCCAGCAGCTTACTGGCGGGAGGCATCTACAATGAGCAGTTCTTC.

This clonotype was observed a handful of times. The V and J genes are TRBV20-1 and TRBJ2-7, with TRBD2 matching 7 bases. The CDR3 consists of 14 residues. Trimming removed 0 bases from V and 3 bases from J; junction bases left unmatched: 5. Germline CDR1 and CDR2: DFQATT and SNEGSKA (reference sequence). DNA for the CDR3: TGCAGTGCTAGAGAGAACGGGGACTACTACGAGCAGTACTTC. Encoded protein: CSARENGDYYEQYF.

This clonotype has a handful of counts. At one end the junction does not follow the germline gene, possibly because of a read error. This chain uses TRBV5-6 with TRBJ1-5, with D possibly TRBD1 on 5 matching bases. The CDR3 runs 14 residues. Germline V gene lookup returns CDR1 SGHDT and CDR2 YYEEEE. The CDR3 sequence is CASGLGVLDQPQHF. The CDR3 coding sequence is TGTGCCAGCGGCTTGGGGGTTCTGGATCAGCCCCAGCATTTT.

This clonotype was counted many times. The chain joins TRBV19 to TRBJ2-6, with unresolved D. Germline V gene sequence: CDR1 LNHDA, CDR2 SQIVND (reference sequence). Trimming stripped 7 bases from V and 3 bases from J, with 13 bases between. CDR3 length: 15 amino acids. In DNA, the CDR3 is TGTGCCAGTAACGACGGCCGCTATGGGGCCAACGTCCTGACTTTC. It translates to CASNDGRYGANVLTF.

Note on this clonotype: A much larger clone differs by one base, so this may be a read error. The V and J genes are TRBV27 and TRBJ1-4; D uncertain. Germline CDR1 and CDR2: MNHEY and SMNVEV (reference sequence). The CDR3 is 14 residues long. The CDR3 DNA sequence: TGTACCAGCAGACCCATAAGGCTAGGGGAAAAACTGTTTTTT. This translates into CTSRPIRLGEKLFF.

This clonotype was picked up many times. This chain connects TRBV19 to TRBJ2-1, with 7 nucleotides matching TRBD2. CDR3 length: 16 amino acids. Germline loops: CDR1 LNHDA, CDR2 SQIVND (reference sequence). Losses at the gene ends were 0 bases for V and 4 bases for J; bases not matched to a gene: 6. CDR3 in amino acids: CASSIDRGVPYNEQFF. The CDR3 nucleotides are TGTGCCAGTAGTATAGATCGGGGGGTTCCATACAATGAGCAGTTCTTC.

About this clonotype: A much larger clone differs from this one at a single base, so this may be a read error. This chain uses TRBV11-2 with TRBJ2-7, with D unclear. V gave up 3 bases and J gave up 3 bases, with 9 bases separating them. The CDR3 spans 13 residues. CDR1 is SGHAT and CDR2 is FQNNGV in the germline V gene. The CDR3 loop is CASSLKTVYEQYF. The CDR3 DNA sequence: TGTGCCAGCAGCTTGAAGACGGTCTACGAGCAGTACTTC.

In the case of this clonotype: A much more abundant neighbour one base away suggests this may be a read error. V usage is TRBV9 and J usage is TRBJ2-5, with 9 bases identical to TRBD1. Trimming cost V 3 bases and J 7 bases; bases outside gene matches: 19. This CDR3 contains 18 residues. Germline V CDR1 and CDR2: SGDLS, YYNGEE. For the CDR3, the DNA is TGTGCCAGCAGCGCCGCGAATATTGGACAGGGGACGTGGGGGACCCAGTACTTC. Translating it yields CASSAANIGQGTWGTQYF. The variable domain in full, completed from reference TRBV9 and TRBJ2-5, reads DSGVTQTPKHLITATGQRVTLRCSPRSGDLSVYWYQQSLDQGLQFLIQYYNGEERAKGNILERFSAQQFPDLHSELNLSSLELGDSALYFCASSAANIGQGTWGTQYFGPGTRLLVL.

This clonotype was picked up many times. The rearrangement uses TRBV24-1 and TRBJ2-1, with D possibly matching TRBD2 (6 bases). V was clipped by 6 bases and J by 7 bases, with 21 bases between them. The CDR3 loop spans 16 amino acids. The V gene's germline CDR1 is KGHDR and CDR2 SFDVKD. DNA of the CDR3: TGTGCCACCAGTCACGGGATCGGGAGTGGGTGGAATGAGCAGTTCTTC. Translation: CATSHGIGSGWNEQFF.

This clonotype has a count of ten or more. For the CDR3, the DNA is TGTGCCAGCAGTTATCAGGGGAACACTGAAGCTTTCTTT. This gives the protein CASSYQGNTEAFF. The chain is built from TRBV6-5 and TRBJ1-1; D possibly corresponds to TRBD1 (5 bases). Germline V gives CDR1 MNHEY, CDR2 SVGAGI. The V and J ends lost 3 bases and 1 base respectively, with 6 bases between them. The CDR3 spans 13 residues.

The table lists this clonotype with many counts. The J gene is TRBJ1-1, the V gene TRBV13; TRBD1 agrees at 7 bases. The germline V gene encodes CDR1 PRHDT and CDR2 FYEKMQ (reference sequence). Losses at the gene ends were 2 bases for V and 3 bases for J; bases not matched to a gene: 3. The length of the CDR3 is 14 residues. The CDR3 here is CASSLRDRDTEAFF. The CDR3 DNA sequence: TGTGCCAGCAGCTTACGAGACAGGGACACTGAAGCTTTCTTT.

In regard to this clonotype: A much larger clone lies a single base off, so this may be a read error. The CDR3 ends on some other residue instead of the conserved phenylalanine or tryptophan, so this is likely a read error. This chain joins TRBV7-9 and TRBJ1-5; 7 bases fit TRBD1. The CDR3 is 15 amino acids. Germline values: CDR1 SEHNR, CDR2 FQNEAQ (reference sequence). V trimming: 4 bases; J trimming: 5 bases; junction bases outside the gene matches: 8. The CDR3 sequence: CASSSDRDIYQPQHS. The CDR3 bases are TGTGCCAGCAGCTCCGACAGGGATATTTATCAGCCCCAGCATTCT.

The V call is TRBV27, the J call TRBJ2-1, with D unresolved. The length of the CDR3 is 12 residues. V lost 6 bases and J lost 4, with 7 bases in between. Per the germline V gene, CDR1 is MNHEY and CDR2 is SMNVEV (reference sequence). Written as DNA, the CDR3 is TGTGCCAGCAGGGAACTTTACAATGAGCAGTTCTTC. Translated: CASRELYNEQFF.

This clonotype was seen repeatedly, ten times or more. The gene calls are TRBV27 and TRBJ2-1; D gene uncertain. V was cut by 3 bases and J by 10 bases, with 13 bases left in between. From germline, CDR1 is MNHEY and CDR2 SMNVEV (reference sequence). The CDR3 is made up of 13 amino acids. This CDR3 reads CASSLWAAGEQFF. In nucleotides, the CDR3 is TGTGCCAGCAGTTTGTGGGCAGCAGGAGAGCAGTTCTTC.

The chain links TRBV2 to TRBJ1-1; maybe TRBD1 (6 bases). CDR1 is SNHLY and CDR2 is FYNNEI in the germline V gene. The CDR3 has 17 amino acids. The V and J ends lost 4 bases and 4 bases respectively, with 22 bases between them. This chain's CDR3 is CASSGVRGQGFGTEAFF. The DNA for the CDR3 is TGTGCCAGCAGTGGAGTGCGTGGGCAGGGGTTCGGCACTGAAGCTTTCTTT.

Many counts were recorded for this clonotype. This sequence joins TRBV13 and TRBJ1-1; TRBD1 agrees at 7 bases. The ends lost 1 base at V and 3 bases at J; junction bases unmatched: 2. The CDR3 contains 14 residues. CDR1 is PRHDT and CDR2 is FYEKMQ in the germline V gene (reference sequence). The CDR3 here is CASSLEDRYTEAFF. The CDR3 DNA follows: TGTGCCAGCAGCTTAGAGGACAGGTACACTGAAGCTTTCTTT.

This clonotype has at least ten counts. The rearrangement joins TRBV11-2 to TRBJ2-1; D is possibly TRBD2 (6 bases). Germline V lookup: CDR1 SGHAT, CDR2 FQNNGV. Trimming cost V 3 bases and J 0 bases, with 15 bases left between them. This CDR3 has 17 amino acids. CDR3 loop: CASSFYLAVSSYNEQFF. In DNA, the CDR3 is TGTGCCAGCAGCTTCTACTTAGCGGTAAGCTCCTACAATGAGCAGTTCTTC.

At least ten counts were recorded for this clonotype. The chain is built from TRBV10-3 and TRBJ2-5; D perhaps matches TRBD2 (7 bases). With 3 bases removed from V and 6 bases from J, the gap between germline ends came to 17 bases. Germline V lookup: CDR1 ENHRY, CDR2 SYGVKD. The CDR3 runs to 15 residues. CDR3 protein: CAISDARGRAKTQYF. In nucleotides, the CDR3 is TGTGCCATCAGTGATGCAAGGGGGAGGGCGAAGACCCAGTACTTC.

V and J are TRBV2 and TRBJ2-7; possible D gene TRBD1, 6 bases. Trimming cost V 6 bases and J 1 base, with 13 bases left between them. CDR1 SNHLY and CDR2 FYNNEI come from the germline V gene. The CDR3 is 14 residues long. CDR3: CASSGDTSSYEQYF. The CDR3, as DNA: TGTGCCAGCAGCGGGGACACAAGTTCCTACGAGCAGTACTTC.

In this sample, this clonotype turned up many times. The chain uses TRBV15 and TRBJ2-3, with 11 positions matching TRBD1. This CDR3 is built from 16 residues. V gave up 5 bases and J gave up 5 bases; unmatched junction bases: 9. Germline V gene data show CDR1 as LNHNV and CDR2 as YYDKDF (reference sequence). CDR3 amino acids: CATSPRTGGLGDTQYF. The CDR3 DNA follows: TGTGCCACCAGCCCCCGGACAGGGGGCTTGGGAGATACGCAGTATTTT.

The DNA of the CDR3 is TGCAGTGCTAGGGGACTAGCGGGTTCCCACAGTGAGCAGTTCTTC. This gives the protein CSARGLAGSHSEQFF. V is TRBV20-1 and J is TRBJ2-1; 12 bases are a match to TRBD2. The trim removed 3 bases at V and 9 bases at J, leaving 9 bases unmatched. This CDR3 is 15 amino acids long. Germline lookup yields CDR1 DFQATT and CDR2 SNEGSKA (reference sequence).

This clonotype was seen many times. This rearrangement joins TRBV4-1 to TRBJ2-1; no definite D call. Trimming removed 8 bases from V and 1 base from J, with 12 bases in between. CDR1 is MGHRA and CDR2 is YSYEKL in the germline V gene. The CDR3 extends over 14 amino acids. The CDR3 DNA sequence: TGCGCCAGCTGCGATATTGGGTCCTACAATGAGCAGTTCTTC. Its translation: CASCDIGSYNEQFF.

This clonotype was observed at least ten times. CDR3 sequence: CASSQSEENTGELFF. CDR3 sequence (DNA): TGTGCCAGCAGCCAGTCGGAAGAGAACACCGGGGAGCTGTTTTTT. The chain recombines TRBV3-1 with TRBJ2-2; no reliable D call. The V gene lost 3 bases and the J gene lost 1 base, with 9 bases spanning the gap. CDR3 size: 15 residues. Looked up from germline, CDR1 is LGHDT and CDR2 is YNNKEL (reference sequence). Looking up the rest from reference TRBV3-1 and TRBJ2-2 gives the full variable domain: DTAVSQTPKYLVTQMGNDKSIKCEQNLGHDTMYWYKQDSKKFLKIMFSYNNKELIINETVPNRFSPKSPDKAHLNLHINSLELGDSAVYFCASSQSEENTGELFFGEGSRLTVL.

The chain is built from TRBV12-3 or TRBV12-4 and TRBJ1-1; 8 bases agree with TRBD1. Trimming took 7 bases from V and 4 from J; bases not matched to a gene: 5. CDR3 length: 13 amino acids. The CDR3 DNA follows: TGTGCCAGCAACAGGGGACAGGTCACTGAAGCTTTCTTT. This gives the protein CASNRGQVTEAFF.

The gene calls are TRBV20-1 and TRBJ2-1, with 7 positions matching TRBD2. CDR1 and CDR2 (germline): DFQATT, SNEGSKA (reference sequence). The CDR3 is 14 residues long. Trimming removed 6 bases from V and 3 bases from J; junction bases left unmatched: 8. The CDR3 coding sequence is TGCAGTGCATCGTTGAGCGGGATCTACAATGAGCAGTTCTTC. This sequence encodes CSASLSGIYNEQFF.

This clonotype was counted between two and nine times. J is TRBJ2-7 and V is TRBV10-3, with TRBD1 identical over 7 bases. Germline CDR1 and CDR2: ENHRY and SYGVKD. The V and J ends lost 2 bases and 4 bases, in that order; junction bases with no gene match: 5. The CDR3 is 14 residues long. The CDR3 here is CAISETGQNYEQYF. CDR3 sequence (DNA): TGTGCCATCAGTGAGACGGGACAGAATTACGAGCAGTACTTC.